The clone carrying this T cell receptor (beta chain) came up a few times. Its antigen remains unidentified. These data come from a study of T-cell reconstitution after alpha-beta-depleted transplantation in children. Study-level points and caveats: Among T cells one year after transplant, newly produced cells accounted for most counts and diversity. The high TCRbeta diversity at day 60 in some patients came from surviving recipient T cells and thymic progenitors. Expanded graft clones, several hundred of them, were reportedly the source of alpha-beta T cells about two months after transplant.

Unique molecular identifiers were used in preparing the TCRbeta library. TCRdb analysed the PCR reads with MiXCR anew, one entry per CDR3 protein. There are around 490,000 distinct CDR3 sequences in the sample; over 9.5% occur only once, and 14% lies in the top ten. This sequence was found in a female patient aged 2-15 years who had a stem cell transplant for aplastic anemia, so the T cells may come from the graft donor. The sequences come from PBMCs, mostly from graft donor cells, collected 180 days after TCRalphabeta/CD19-depleted stem cell transplant.

The CDR3 DNA reads TGCAGTGCTAGGACAGGAGAACGCGTCCTGACTTTC. As protein: CSARTGERVLTF. The gene calls are TRBV20-1 and TRBJ2-6, with a possible D match to TRBD1 (6 bases). Trimming left V 3 bases short and J 12 bases short, with 12 bases between. This CDR3 comprises 12 residues. CDR1 and CDR2 (germline): DFQATT, SNEGSKA (reference sequence).